These 21 T cell receptor beta chains were sequenced from one sample in a study of blood T cell repertoires in COVID-19 (TCRdb year 2020). The library was prepared using the immunoSEQ multiplex PCR assay. The immuneACCESS repertoire file appears here via TCRdb, limited to in-frame rearrangements. These files lack a portion of the clones; in checked studies, under half of the deficit traces to unresolved V genes, and the cause of the others is not known. The sample profile shows under 80,000 clones; about 90% of them were found once. The top ten constitute approximately 19% of the sample. Sequencing was performed on peripheral blood. Source of these receptors: a man of 80 years or more in a cohort sampled during active COVID-19.

The rearrangement joins TRBV2 to TRBJ1-3; D not certain. Germline CDR1 reads SNHLY; CDR2 reads FYNNEI. The length of the CDR3 is 13 residues. The germline V and J ends were trimmed by 4 bases and 2 bases, with 6 bases remaining between them. CDR3 in DNA: TGTGCCAGCAGTGTTGAGACTGGAAACACCATATATTTT. Translating it yields CASSVETGNTIYF.

The chain combines TRBV28 with TRBJ2-5; 9 nucleotides agree with TRBD2. V lost 4 bases and J lost 4; bases outside the gene matches: 7. There are 15 residues in the CDR3. Germline CDR1 MDHEN, CDR2 SYDVKM. The CDR3 sequence: CASSSRGGAGETQYF. The CDR3 nucleotides are TGTGCCAGCAGTTCCCGCGGGGGGGCGGGAGAGACCCAGTACTTC.

This chain links TRBV7-8 with TRBJ2-5; 11 bases fit TRBD2. This CDR3 is built from 15 residues. Trimming took 3 bases from V and 3 from J; bases not matched to a gene: 3. Germline V gene lookup returns CDR1 SGHVS and CDR2 FQNEAQ. The CDR3 nucleotides are TGTGCCAGCAGCTTTGGGACTAGCGGTGAAGAGACCCAGTACTTC. As protein: CASSFGTSGEETQYF.

V is TRBV4-1 and J is TRBJ1-5; 8 positions agree with TRBD1. Germline assignment: CDR1 MGHRA and CDR2 YSYEKL. The CDR3 covers 16 residues. With V trimmed by 5 bases and J by 5 bases, 11 bases remained unmatched. The CDR3: CASSDRTGLGYQPQHF. The CDR3 nucleotides read TGCGCCAGCAGCGACCGGACAGGGCTCGGTTATCAGCCCCAGCATTTT.

The rearrangement links TRBV5-6 to TRBJ1-1, with 7 bases lining up with TRBD1. V shed 1 base and J 0 bases; nucleotides not matched to a gene: 12. Germline CDR1 SGHDT, CDR2 YYEEEE. The CDR3 is 18 amino acids. The CDR3 is CASSLRQSGTAMNTEAFF. The CDR3 DNA sequence: TGTGCCAGCAGCTTGCGACAGTCAGGGACAGCGATGAACACTGAAGCTTTCTTT.

The chain is built from TRBV6-5 and TRBJ2-2; no clear D gene. The V gene lost 7 bases and the J gene lost 6 bases, with 15 bases spanning the gap. CDR1 is MNHEY, CDR2 SVGAGI, per germline. There are 14 residues in the CDR3. The CDR3 region has the DNA TGTGCCAGCACTAAACTCTTGAGGTCCGGGGAGCTGTTTTTT. This sequence encodes CASTKLLRSGELFF.

The V call is TRBV7-9, the J call TRBJ2-3; D is possibly TRBD1 (6 bases). This CDR3 comprises 18 residues. V lost 1 base to trimming and J lost 2 bases, with 19 bases between them. Germline loops: CDR1 SEHNR, CDR2 FQNEAQ (reference sequence). For the CDR3, the DNA is TGTGCCAGCAGCTTAGGGCGGCTCGGACAGCCGGCCACAGATACGCAGTATTTT. This gives the protein CASSLGRLGQPATDTQYF.

The V call is TRBV7-2, the J call TRBJ2-5; a possible D gene is TRBD1 (6 bases). The CDR3 has 14 residues. The V and J ends lost 5 bases and 0 bases respectively, with 10 bases between them. The germline gives CDR1 SGHTA, CDR2 FQGNSA. CDR3 sequence (DNA): TGTGCCAGCAGCCCCGGACAGTACCAAGAGACCCAGTACTTC. This sequence encodes CASSPGQYQETQYF.

J is TRBJ2-3 and V is TRBV27, with 9 positions matching TRBD2. This CDR3 region has 15 residues. Germline loops: CDR1 MNHEY, CDR2 SMNVEV (reference sequence). The trim removed 2 bases at V and 4 bases at J, leaving 4 bases unmatched. Here the CDR3 reads CASSLQRGVPDTQYF. In DNA, the CDR3 is TGTGCCAGCAGTTTACAGCGGGGGGTTCCAGATACGCAGTATTTT.

This chain connects TRBV5-6 to TRBJ2-7, with D tentatively TRBD1 (6 bases). Trimming took off 1 base at V and 5 bases at J, with 22 bases between the two ends. CDR1 SGHDT and CDR2 YYEEEE come from the germline V gene. The CDR3 runs to 17 residues. The CDR3 region is CASSLWVGAWKSDEQYV. CDR3 in DNA: TGTGCCAGCAGCTTGTGGGTGGGGGCGTGGAAGTCGGACGAGCAGTACGTC.

The count of this clone is one. V gene TRBV28 combines with J gene TRBJ2-6, with D hard to call. Trimming took off 4 bases at V and 1 base at J, with 5 bases between the two ends. CDR1 is MDHEN, CDR2 SYDVKM, per germline. This CDR3 has 14 residues. The CDR3 spells CASSSLSGANVLTF. In DNA, the CDR3 is TGTGCCAGCAGTTCCCTATCTGGGGCCAACGTCCTGACTTTC.

The chain employs TRBV4-1 and TRBJ2-1, with D perhaps matching TRBD2 (6 bases). Trimming stripped 0 bases from V and 8 bases from J, with 17 bases between. The CDR3 runs to 16 residues. The V gene's germline CDR1 is MGHRA and CDR2 YSYEKL. The CDR3, as DNA: TGCGCCAGCAGCCAAGAAGTAGTGGGAGGTTGGGATGAGCAGTTCTTC. It translates to CASSQEVVGGWDEQFF.

This chain joins TRBV10-3 and TRBJ1-6, with 7 bases that match TRBD1. The CDR3 length is 14 residues. Germline assignment: CDR1 ENHRY and CDR2 SYGVKD. J gave up 9 bases and V 5 bases, and 7 bases lay outside the gene matches. The CDR3 loop is CAISFDRESSPLHF. The CDR3 nucleotides are TGTGCCATCAGTTTTGACAGGGAAAGTTCACCCCTCCACTTT.

In DNA form, the CDR3 reads TGTGCCAGCAGCACAAGGACAGGCCTCCTCCTACGAAACGAGCAGTACTTC. Protein sequence: CASSTRTGLLLRNEQYF. This chain joins TRBV13 and TRBJ2-7, with TRBD1 identical over 7 bases. The CDR3 runs to 17 residues. Germline CDR1 PRHDT, CDR2 FYEKMQ (reference sequence). V trimming: 5 bases; J trimming: 5 bases; junction bases outside the gene matches: 18.

The chain uses TRBV11-2 and TRBJ2-7; 9 bases are a match to TRBD1. The CDR3 totals 17 residues. V was pared by 4 bases and J by 0 bases, with 10 bases of the junction left unmatched. CDR1 is SGHAT, CDR2 FQNNGV, per germline. CDR3 nucleotides: TGTGCCAGCAGCTACGGTAAACAGGGGGCCCACTCCTACGAGCAGTACTTC. Amino acids: CASSYGKQGAHSYEQYF.

The genes are TRBV7-2 and TRBJ1-2; a weak D match, TRBD1 (6 bases). The CDR3 loop spans 16 amino acids. In germline, CDR1 is SGHTA, CDR2 FQGNSA. V lost 2 bases to trimming and J lost 2 bases, with 15 bases between them. The CDR3 nucleotides read TGTGCCAGCAGCTTAAGTGGGACAACCATAAACTATGGCTACACCTTC. Its translation: CASSLSGTTINYGYTF. Using reference TRBV7-2 and TRBJ1-2 for the parts outside the CDR3, the full variable domain is GAGVSQSPSNKVTEKGKDVELRCDPISGHTALYWYRQSLGQGLEFLIYFQGNSAPDKSGLPSDRFSAERTGGSVSTLTIQRTQQEDSAVYLCASSLSGTTINYGYTFGSGTRLTVV.

The V call is TRBV19, the J call TRBJ2-3; TRBD2 agrees at 10 bases. The V gene's germline CDR1 is LNHDA and CDR2 SQIVND (reference sequence). With V trimmed by 1 base and J by 0 bases, 16 bases remained unmatched. CDR3 size: 21 residues. CDR3 sequence (DNA): TGTGCCAGTAGTATAGTCCGCTTTGGGTTAGCGGGGGGTTCTAGCACAGATACGCAGTATTTT. This sequence encodes CASSIVRFGLAGGSSTDTQYF.

The chain carries TRBV7-9 and TRBJ2-3, with D perhaps TRBD1 (5 bases). Trimming took off 5 bases at V and 1 base at J, with 19 bases between the two ends. Germline-derived CDR1 and CDR2 are SEHNR and FQNEAQ (reference sequence). The CDR3 consists of 17 residues. The CDR3 DNA follows: TGTGCCAGCAGCCGGACCCAGGGTTTGTCGGGCACAGATACGCAGTATTTT. Encoded protein: CASSRTQGLSGTDTQYF.

The J gene is TRBJ2-1, the V gene TRBV19, with TRBD2 identical over 8 bases. From germline, CDR1 is LNHDA and CDR2 SQIVND (reference sequence). The CDR3 loop spans 15 amino acids. V was clipped by 11 bases and J by 5 bases; unmatched bases: 14. The CDR3 here is CACSIRGGPDNEQFF. CDR3 DNA: TGTGCCTGCTCAATCCGGGGGGGCCCCGACAATGAGCAGTTCTTC.

This chain joins TRBV24-1 and TRBJ2-3; D not resolved. This CDR3 region has 11 residues. The germline V gene encodes CDR1 KGHDR and CDR2 SFDVKD. V dropped 4 bases and J dropped 7 bases, with 5 bases sitting between them. In DNA, the CDR3 is TGTGCCACCAGTGACTCTTATACGCAGTATTTT. It specifies CATSDSYTQYF.

V gene TRBV19 combines with J gene TRBJ2-5, with 13 bases identical to TRBD2. V shed 6 bases, J shed 3 bases, and the junction held 4 bases outside the gene matches. Per germline, CDR1 LNHDA and CDR2 SQIVND (reference sequence). The CDR3 loop spans 15 amino acids. In nucleotides, the CDR3 is TGTGCCAGTAGCCTGGGACTAGCGGGGAAAGAGACCCAGTACTTC. Translated: CASSLGLAGKETQYF. Full variable domain (remainder filled in from reference TRBV19 and TRBJ2-5): DGGITQSPKYLFRKEGQNVTLSCEQNLNHDAMYWYRQDPGQGLRLIYYSQIVNDFQKGDIAEGYSVSREKKESFPLTVTSAQKNPTAFYLCASSLGLAGKETQYFGPGTRLLVL.